Detailed here is one T cell receptor beta chain. The assay was immunoSEQ multiplex PCR, and TCRdb's table has in-frame clones only and misses some. The sample carries about 130,000 clones, roughly 87% recorded once. The sample comes from a study of blood T cell repertoires in COVID-19. About the study: PBMCs, B-cell-depleted T cells, or T cells provided the cDNA or gDNA that made up the material.

The CDR3 is 14 residues long. Germline V gives CDR1 SEHNR, CDR2 FQNEAQ (reference sequence). Trimming took off 0 bases at V and 10 bases at J, with 15 bases between the two ends. Sequencing input: peripheral blood. The TCR was taken from a man older than 75 with active or convalescent COVID-19. The chain recombines TRBV7-9 with TRBJ1-2; no clear D gene. Here the CDR3 DNA reads TGTGCCAGCAGCTTAGCTCTGGGTGCGGAGCTCTACACCTTC. Its protein is CASSLALGAELYTF.